Reported below is one TCR beta chain. The sample comes from a study of blood T cell repertoires in COVID-19. As for the study in general: There were acute and convalescent COVID-19 samples, and they came from the United States, Italy and Spain. The cDNA or gDNA used as material had been derived from T cells, B-cell-depleted T cells, or PBMCs.

Authors' analysis steps: Amplification of reference gene primers was used by the study to estimate nucleated cell counts. Method: immunoSEQ multiplex PCR; TCRdb's copy keeps in-frame clones and lacks some. The V and J calls and clone size were taken over from that table, and D and trimming were inferred from the DNA. Here the sample spans 120,000 to 150,000 clones, about nine tenths being singletons. The source of this sequence is a human donor in a cohort sampled during active COVID-19. The sample taken for sequencing was peripheral blood.

CDR3 loop: CASSAFRELGNTEAFF. CDR3 sequence (DNA): TGTGCCAGTAGTGCCTTTCGGGAACTCGGGAACACTGAAGCTTTCTTT. The rearrangement uses TRBV19 and TRBJ1-1; D gene uncertain. Germline V gene lookup returns CDR1 LNHDA and CDR2 SQIVND (reference sequence). V was clipped by 5 bases and J by 1 base, with 17 bases between them. The CDR3 sequence is 16 residues long.